This T cell receptor beta chain derives from a study of cytomegalovirus exposure and HLA in healthy donors. Findings of the study overall: Immune exposure information available was restricted to CMV serostatus. The classifier reportedly diagnosed cytomegalovirus status with high sensitivity and specificity.

CDR3 length: 16 residues. Trimming stripped 1 base from V and 0 bases from J, with 11 bases between. Germline CDR1 MGHRA, CDR2 YSYEKL. Use of 60 Vbeta and 13 Jbeta primers characterized the PCR. This table comes from immunoSEQ multiplex PCR, and its TCRdb copy is limited to in-frame clones, with some not included. The data show about 76,000 clones, around 66% seen once. Regarding this clone: No antigen is known for it.

This rearrangement joins TRBV4-1 to TRBJ2-3; no firm D call. The sample consisted of PBMCs. The clonotype was recovered from a man in his fifties or sixties in good health and CMV-seropositive. The CDR3 loop is CASSQGEVHSTDTQYF. CDR3 nucleotide sequence: TGCGCCAGCAGCCAAGGAGAGGTTCACAGCACAGATACGCAGTATTTT.